The TCR beta chain under discussion was sequenced for a study of blood T cell repertoires in COVID-19. The overall study: COVID-19 samples, acute and convalescent, were from the United States, Italy and Spain.

TCRdb's table, derived via immunoSEQ multiplex PCR, lists solely in-frame clones and lacks some. The sample lists 75,000 to 80,000 clones; roughly 88% were seen once. This CDR3 has 15 amino acids. Germline CDR1 SGHNT, CDR2 YYREEE (reference sequence). V was pared by 5 bases and J by 2 bases, with 6 bases of the junction left unmatched. Sequencing input: peripheral blood. The sequence was obtained from a human donor in a cohort sampled during active COVID-19. The gene calls are TRBV5-4 and TRBJ2-7; TRBD2 matches at 11 bases. In DNA, the CDR3 is TGTGCCAGCAGGGCCGGGACTAGCGGAACCTACGAGCAGTACTTC. This translates into CASRAGTSGTYEQYF.